These T cell receptor beta chains were read from a single sample in a study of cytomegalovirus exposure and HLA in healthy donors. TCRdb keeps only in-frame clones here, not all; method: immunoSEQ multiplex PCR. The sample yields roughly 280,000 clones, about 66% seen once. The specimen sequenced was PBMCs. The receptors were gathered from a female donor in good health and CMV-seronegative. Each CDR3 is given with its conserved first and last residue. The D gene is left open where the match is weak. Size is stated for part of the rows, as once, few or many counts, or as a class when the clone is expanded.

clone_size | j_call | v_call | d_call | cdr3_aa | cdr3_nt
- | TRBJ1-2 | TRBV9 | TRBD1 | CASSLDRDRGQGYTF | TGTGCCAGCAGCTTGGACCGGGACAGGGGGCAAGGCTACACCTTC
- | TRBJ2-1 | TRBV14 | - | CASSRLNNEQFF | TGTGCCAGCAGCCGACTAAACAATGAGCAGTTCTTC
- | TRBJ1-4 | TRBV28 | - | CARPGPGHEKLFF | TGTGCCAGGCCAGGGCCTGGACATGAAAAACTGTTTTTT
- | TRBJ2-1 | TRBV7-9 | TRBD2 | CASSPERGVSNSYNEQFF | TGTGCCAGCAGCCCGGAACGGGGGGTGAGTAACTCCTACAATGAGCAGTTCTTC
- | TRBJ1-4 | TRBV23-1 | - | CASVLGVDGPNEKLFF | TGCGCCAGCGTTCTCGGGGTGGACGGACCTAATGAAAAACTGTTTTTT
- | TRBJ2-2 | TRBV7-3 | - | CASSLGGMELFF | TGTGCCAGCAGCTTAGGAGGGATGGAGCTGTTTTTT
- | TRBJ1-3 | TRBV7-9 | - | CASIPVVVSSGNTIYF | TGTGCCAGCATCCCGGTGGTGGTTAGCTCTGGAAACACCATATATTTT
- | TRBJ2-2 | TRBV19 | TRBD2 | CASSIPAGAGTGELFF | TGTGCCAGTAGTATCCCAGCGGGAGCGGGCACCGGGGAGCTGTTTTTT
- | TRBJ1-4 | TRBV21-1 | - | CASSKEFKDLQGEKLFF | TGTGCCAGCAGCAAAGAGTTTAAAGACCTACAGGGTGAAAAACTGTTTTTT
- | TRBJ2-2 | TRBV7-8 | TRBD1 | CASSFTTGTGPATGELFF | TGTGCCAGCAGCTTTACAACCGGGACAGGGCCTGCCACCGGGGAGCTGTTTTTT
- | TRBJ2-7 | TRBV29-1 | - | CSVEGAAYEQYF | TGCAGCGTTGAGGGGGCCGCCTACGAGCAGTACTTC
- | TRBJ2-2 | TRBV19 | - | CASPDRNTGELFF | TGTGCCAGCCCGGACAGGAACACCGGGGAGCTGTTTTTT
- | TRBJ1-1 | TRBV27 | - | CACRGGNPGGEAFF | TGTGCCTGCAGAGGAGGAAACCCGGGCGGTGAAGCTTTCTTT
few | TRBJ2-1 | TRBV5-1 | - | CASSTGTYNEQFF | TGCGCCAGCAGCACCGGGACCTACAATGAGCAGTTCTTC
few | TRBJ2-1 | TRBV6-4 | TRBD1 | CASSDGTGTYNEQFF | TGTGCCAGCAGTGACGGGACAGGGACCTACAATGAGCAGTTCTTC
- | TRBJ1-4 | TRBV7-8 | TRBD1 | CASSQQTGNNEKLFF | TGTGCCAGCAGCCAACAGACAGGGAATAATGAAAAACTGTTTTTT
few | TRBJ1-1 | TRBV19 | - | CPGGSTEAFF | TGCCCGGGCGGGAGCACTGAAGCTTTCTTT
- | TRBJ2-7 | TRBV5-4 | - | CASSPRGQLSYEQYF | TGTGCCAGCAGCCCCCGCGGTCAGCTCTCCTACGAGCAGTACTTC
- | TRBJ2-7 | TRBV4-1 | TRBD2 | CASSQAIGWTSGRDEQYF | TGCGCCAGCAGCCAAGCGATTGGGTGGACTAGCGGGAGAGACGAGCAGTACTTC
once | TRBJ2-1 | TRBV5-1 | TRBD1 | CASSLVDRGYPTTYNEQFF | TGCGCCAGCAGTTTGGTCGACAGGGGCTATCCTACAACGTACAATGAGCAGTTCTTC
few | TRBJ2-7 | TRBV5-6 | - | CASSLVAVPGGEQYF | TGTGCCAGCAGCCTTGTGGCGGTCCCGGGCGGGGAGCAGTACTTC
- | TRBJ2-7 | TRBV27 | - | CASRFTSPLEQYF | TGTGCCAGCAGGTTTACATCCCCTCTCGAGCAGTACTTC
- | TRBJ2-7 | TRBV5-4 | TRBD2 | CASSYLAGGPYEQYF | TGTGCCAGCAGTTATCTAGCGGGAGGGCCCTACGAGCAGTACTTC
- | TRBJ2-7 | TRBV5-1 | - | CASSLDLGREQYF | TGCGCCAGCAGCTTGGATCTGGGCCGAGAGCAGTACTTC
- | TRBJ2-1 | TRBV2 | - | CAALFPRSSYNEQFF | TGTGCCGCGTTATTTCCGAGATCCTCCTACAATGAGCAGTTCTTC
- | TRBJ1-5 | TRBV10-3 | TRBD1 | CATGRGLEQPQHF | TGTGCCACCGGCAGGGGGCTAGAACAGCCCCAGCATTTT
- | TRBJ2-1 | TRBV21-1 | - | CASSKTWVYRGSYNEQFF | TGTGCCAGCAGCAAAACGTGGGTGTACAGGGGCTCCTACAATGAGCAGTTCTTC
- | TRBJ2-3 | TRBV10-2 | - | CASSLTDTQYF | TGCGCCAGCAGTCTTACAGATACGCAGTATTTT
- | TRBJ2-1 | TRBV9 | TRBD2 | CASSVDGAGNEQFF | TGTGCCAGCAGCGTAGATGGAGCGGGGAATGAGCAGTTCTTC
- | TRBJ2-7 | TRBV28 | - | CASSFEGEHYEQYF | TGTGCCAGCAGTTTTGAGGGGGAACACTACGAGCAGTACTTC
- | TRBJ1-3 | TRBV6-1 | TRBD1 | CASVRQGGNTIYF | TGTGCCAGCGTGCGACAGGGTGGAAACACCATATATTTT
- | TRBJ2-1 | TRBV27 | - | CASSMYRVGEQFF | TGTGCCAGCAGTATGTACCGGGTAGGTGAGCAGTTCTTC
- | TRBJ1-5 | TRBV28 | - | CASSSLQTTPPIIRPQHF | TGTGCCAGCAGTTCTTTACAGACAACCCCCCCAATTATTCGGCCCCAGCATTTT
- | TRBJ2-2 | TRBV15 | TRBD2 | CATSRGYVGGSTGELFF | TGTGCCACCAGCAGAGGGTACGTCGGCGGGAGCACCGGGGAGCTGTTTTTT
- | TRBJ1-3 | TRBV7-9 | - | CASSLAMRTIYF | TGTGCCAGCAGCCTCGCGATGCGCACCATATATTTT
- | TRBJ2-7 | TRBV5-5 | - | CASSLVYYEQYF | TGTGCCAGCAGCTTGGTCTACTACGAGCAGTACTTC
once | TRBJ2-7 | TRBV2 | TRBD1 | CASSPRTGVEYEQYF | TGTGCCAGCAGCCCGCGGACAGGGGTAGAGTACGAGCAGTACTTC
- | TRBJ1-1 | TRBV6-1 | - | CASSEAVTRETTEAFF | TGTGCCAGCAGTGAAGCCGTGACCCGGGAGACCACTGAAGCTTTCTTT
- | TRBJ2-3 | TRBV29-1 | TRBD2 | CSVVSLAGGPSVADTQYF | TGCAGCGTTGTAAGCCTAGCGGGAGGGCCCTCGGTGGCAGATACGCAGTATTTT
- | TRBJ2-5 | TRBV5-4 | - | CASSKDLAGETQYF | TGTGCCAGCAGCAAAGATTTGGCGGGAGAGACCCAGTACTTC
- | TRBJ1-2 | TRBV5-6 | TRBD1 | CASRLTGDAGSYGYTF | TGTGCCAGCAGATTGACAGGGGACGCCGGGAGCTATGGCTACACCTTC
- | TRBJ2-3 | TRBV5-1 | - | CASSLAGRITDTQYF | TGCGCCAGCAGCTTGGCTGGCCGAATCACAGATACGCAGTATTTT
few | TRBJ2-1 | TRBV27 | - | CASSLRTAYNEQFF | TGTGCCAGCAGTCTCCGGACAGCCTACAATGAGCAGTTCTTC
- | TRBJ2-7 | TRBV9 | - | CASSGSGLPSYEQYF | TGTGCCAGCAGCGGCAGCGGGTTACCCTCCTACGAGCAGTACTTC
- | TRBJ2-1 | TRBV13 | TRBD2 | CASSFGAGGPNEQFF | TGTGCCAGCAGCTTCGGAGCGGGAGGGCCTAATGAGCAGTTCTTC
- | TRBJ1-5 | TRBV7-9 | - | CASSLAVNQPQHF | TGTGCCAGCAGCTTAGCCGTAAATCAGCCCCAGCATTTT
- | TRBJ1-2 | TRBV6-1 | - | CASSKMTENYGYTF | TGTGCCAGCAGCAAAATGACAGAAAACTATGGCTACACCTTC
- | TRBJ2-4 | TRBV9 | - | CASSEEGTKNIQYF | TGTGCCAGCAGCGAGGAGGGAACCAAAAACATTCAGTACTTC
- | TRBJ1-1 | TRBV5-1 | - | CASSSAAGALSTEAFF | TGCGCCAGCAGCTCCGCCGCGGGGGCGCTGAGCACTGAAGCTTTCTTT
- | TRBJ2-3 | TRBV21-1 | - | CATQTEDTQYF | TGTGCCACCCAAACAGAGGATACGCAGTATTTT
- | TRBJ2-3 | TRBV15 | TRBD2 | CATSSGGSTDTQYF | TGTGCCACCAGCAGCGGGGGGAGCACAGATACGCAGTATTTT
- | TRBJ1-2 | TRBV28 | TRBD1 | CASTSTGGGYGYTF | TGTGCCAGCACCTCGACAGGGGGAGGCTATGGCTACACCTTC
few | TRBJ2-3 | TRBV4-1 | TRBD2 | CASSQGTKAGGSTDTQYF | TGCGCCAGCAGCCAAGGAACCAAAGCGGGAGGGAGCACAGATACGCAGTATTTT
- | TRBJ2-2 | TRBV2 | TRBD1 | CASRADRGGTGELFF | TGTGCCAGCAGGGCCGACAGGGGGGGAACCGGGGAGCTGTTTTTT
- | TRBJ1-3 | TRBV2 | TRBD1 | CASSVGGLTIYF | TGTGCCAGCAGTGTAGGGGGCCTTACCATATATTTT
- | TRBJ2-7 | TRBV28 | - | CAMGRANEQYF | TGTGCCATGGGCAGGGCCAACGAGCAGTACTTC
- | TRBJ1-1 | TRBV11-2 | TRBD1 | CASSTRQGDTEAFF | TGTGCCAGCAGCACCCGACAGGGGGACACTGAAGCTTTCTTT
- | TRBJ1-2 | TRBV27 | - | CASSSNRGSYTF | TGTGCCAGCAGTTCCAATAGGGGCAGCTACACCTTC
- | TRBJ1-2 | TRBV7-2 | - | CASRETYLNYGYTF | TGTGCCAGCCGGGAGACGTATTTAAACTATGGCTACACCTTC
- | TRBJ2-7 | TRBV19 | TRBD2 | CASSIGAGVVREQYF | TGTGCCAGTAGTATAGGAGCGGGGGTCGTTCGCGAGCAGTACTTC